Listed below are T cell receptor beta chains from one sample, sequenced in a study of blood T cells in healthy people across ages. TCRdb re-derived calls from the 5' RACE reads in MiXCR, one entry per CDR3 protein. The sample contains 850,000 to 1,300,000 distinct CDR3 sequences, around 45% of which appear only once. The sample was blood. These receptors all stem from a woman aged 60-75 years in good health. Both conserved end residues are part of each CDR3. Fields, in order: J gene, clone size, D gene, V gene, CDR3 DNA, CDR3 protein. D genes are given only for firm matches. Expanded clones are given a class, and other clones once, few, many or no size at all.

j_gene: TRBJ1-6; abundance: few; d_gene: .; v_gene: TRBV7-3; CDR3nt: TGTGCCAGCAGCTTTGAGATAGGTTCACCCCTCCACTTT; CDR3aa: CASSFEIGSPLHF
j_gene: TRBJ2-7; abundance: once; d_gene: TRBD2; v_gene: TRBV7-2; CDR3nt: TGTGCCAGCAGCTTACTAGCGGGAGGGGCCGCCTACGAGCAGTACTTC; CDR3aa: CASSLLAGGAAYEQYF
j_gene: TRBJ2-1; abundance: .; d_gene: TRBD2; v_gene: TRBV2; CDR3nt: TGTGCCAGCAGTGAAGCTAGCGGGAGGGCCACCAATGAGCAGTTCTTC; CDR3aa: CASSEASGRATNEQFF
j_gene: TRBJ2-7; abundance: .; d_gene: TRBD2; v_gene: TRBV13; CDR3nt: TGTGCCAGCAGCTGGCGTAGACTAGCGGGAGGCCACGAGCAGTACTTC; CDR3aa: CASSWRRLAGGHEQYF
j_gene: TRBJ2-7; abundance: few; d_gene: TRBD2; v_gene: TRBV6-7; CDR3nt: TGTGCCAGCAGTCCCCAACCTAGCGGGCCTCACATCTCCTACGAGCAGTACTTC; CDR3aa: CASSPQPSGPHISYEQYF
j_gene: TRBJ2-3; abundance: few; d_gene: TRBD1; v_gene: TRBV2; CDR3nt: TGTGCCAGCAGTGAAGCCCGGACAGGGACAGATACGCAGTATTTT; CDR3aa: CASSEARTGTDTQYF
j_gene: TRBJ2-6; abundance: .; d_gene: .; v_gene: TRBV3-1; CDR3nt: TGTGCCAGCAGCCAAGACTTTTTCTGGACAGCTATCTCTGGGGCCAACGTCCTGACTTTC; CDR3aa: CASSQDFFWTAISGANVLTF
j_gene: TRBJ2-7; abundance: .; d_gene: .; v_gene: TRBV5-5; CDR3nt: TGTGCCAGCAGCTTGGCAGGCAGGAGCTCCTACGAGCAGTACTTC; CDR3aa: CASSLAGRSSYEQYF
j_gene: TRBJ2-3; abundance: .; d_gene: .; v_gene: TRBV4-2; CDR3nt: TGTGCCAGCAGCCAAGATCCTAAAATAGGGACAGATACGCAGTATTTT; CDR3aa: CASSQDPKIGTDTQYF
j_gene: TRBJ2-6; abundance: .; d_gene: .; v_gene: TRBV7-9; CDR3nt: TGTGCCAGCAGCTTAGCCCCGTCCGAGACTCCTCGGGCCAACGTCCTGACTTTC; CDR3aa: CASSLAPSETPRANVLTF
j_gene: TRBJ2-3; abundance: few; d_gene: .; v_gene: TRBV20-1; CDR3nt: TGCAGTGCTAGAGACGCCCGAACGACAGATACGCAGTATTTT; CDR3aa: CSARDARTTDTQYF
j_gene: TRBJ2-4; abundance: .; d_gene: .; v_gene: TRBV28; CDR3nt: TGTGCCGGCAGTCCGTTCGAACTCAGGGAGAGCAAAAACATTCAGTACTTC; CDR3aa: CAGSPFELRESKNIQYF
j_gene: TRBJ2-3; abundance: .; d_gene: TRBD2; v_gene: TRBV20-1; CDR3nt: TGCAGTGCTAGTTCGACTAGCCCCAAAGATACGCAGTATTTT; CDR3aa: CSASSTSPKDTQYF
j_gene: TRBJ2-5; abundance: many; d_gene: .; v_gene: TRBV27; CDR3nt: TGTGCCAGCAGTAGGGCAGGCGGAGAGACCCAGTACTTC; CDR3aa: CASSRAGGETQYF
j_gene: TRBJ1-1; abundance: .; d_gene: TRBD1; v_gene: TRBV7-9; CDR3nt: TGTGCCAGCACTTCGGGGACAGGGGATGGGCAGGCTTTCTTT; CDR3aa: CASTSGTGDGQAFF
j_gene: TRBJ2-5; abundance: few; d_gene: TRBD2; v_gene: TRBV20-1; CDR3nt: TGCAGTGCTGAGGCCGGGACTACAAGGGAGACCCAGTACTTC; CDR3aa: CSAEAGTTRETQYF
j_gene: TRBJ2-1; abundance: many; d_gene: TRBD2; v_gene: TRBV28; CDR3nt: TGTGCCAGCAGTTTCCCCACGGCGGGAGCAAGCTCCTACAATGAGCAGTTCTTC; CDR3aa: CASSFPTAGASSYNEQFF
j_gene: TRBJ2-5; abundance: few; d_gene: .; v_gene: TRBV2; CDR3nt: TGTGCCAGCAGGGCAGGAAGGGGACCAGAGACCCAGTACTTC; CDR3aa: CASRAGRGPETQYF
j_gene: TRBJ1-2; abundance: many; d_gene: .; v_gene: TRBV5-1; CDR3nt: TGCGCCAGCAGCTTGATGGGGGACGCAAGATTCTATGGCTACACCTTC; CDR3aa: CASSLMGDARFYGYTF
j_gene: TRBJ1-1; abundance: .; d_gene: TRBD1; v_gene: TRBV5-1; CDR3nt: TGCGCCAGCAGCCGTCCCGGGACAGAGAACACTGAAGCTTTCTTT; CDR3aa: CASSRPGTENTEAFF
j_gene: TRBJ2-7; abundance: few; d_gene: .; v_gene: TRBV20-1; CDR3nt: TGCAGTGCGAGGTCTAGCGACTCCTACGAGCAGTACTTC; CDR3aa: CSARSSDSYEQYF
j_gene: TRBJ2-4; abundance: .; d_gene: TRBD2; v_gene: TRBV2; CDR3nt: TGTGCCAGCAGTGAGAATCAGCGGGAGGTCTCCCTAGCCAAAAACATTCAGTACTTC; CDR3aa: CASSENQREVSLAKNIQYF
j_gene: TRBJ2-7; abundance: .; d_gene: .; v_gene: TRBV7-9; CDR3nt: TGTGCCAGCAGCTCACAGCGGCAGATTTTCGGTCCGCCCTACGAGCAGTACTTC; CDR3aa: CASSSQRQIFGPPYEQYF
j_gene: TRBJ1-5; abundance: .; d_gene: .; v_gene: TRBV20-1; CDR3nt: TGCAGTGCTAGAGGGGAGGGTTTGGGGGATCAGCCCCAGCATTTT; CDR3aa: CSARGEGLGDQPQHF
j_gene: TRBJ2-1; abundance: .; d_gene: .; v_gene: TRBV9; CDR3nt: TGTGCCAGCAGCGGAGGGCTCCCTGATGAGCAGTTCTTC; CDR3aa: CASSGGLPDEQFF
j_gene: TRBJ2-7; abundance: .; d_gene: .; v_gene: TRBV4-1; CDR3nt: TGCGCCAGCAGCCAAGATCGTGGGGGCCCTAGGAATGAGCAGTACTTC; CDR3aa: CASSQDRGGPRNEQYF
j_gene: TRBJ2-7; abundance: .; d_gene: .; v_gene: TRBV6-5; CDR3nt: TGTGCCAGCAGTGACACAGCGGCCTACGAGCAGTACTTC; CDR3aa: CASSDTAAYEQYF
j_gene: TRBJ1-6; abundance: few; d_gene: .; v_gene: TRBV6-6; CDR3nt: TGTGCCAGCAGGTCCTATAATTCACCCCTCCACTTT; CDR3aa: CASRSYNSPLHF
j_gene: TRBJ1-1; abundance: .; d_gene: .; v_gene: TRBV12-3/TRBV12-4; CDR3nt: TGTGCCAGCAGTACGGCGGGGAATGAGGCTTTCTTT; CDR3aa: CASSTAGNEAFF
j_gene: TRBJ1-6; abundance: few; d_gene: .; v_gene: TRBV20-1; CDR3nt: TGCAGTGCTCGGGGACTTAGTAATTCACCCCTCCACTTT; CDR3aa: CSARGLSNSPLHF
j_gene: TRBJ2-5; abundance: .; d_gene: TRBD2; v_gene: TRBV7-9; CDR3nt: TGTGCCAGCAGCTCGACTAGCGGGAGAAAAGGAGAGACCCAGTACTTC; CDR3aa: CASSSTSGRKGETQYF
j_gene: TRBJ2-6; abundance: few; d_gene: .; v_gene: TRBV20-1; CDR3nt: TGCAGTGCGTCCCAGGGTCCCTCTGGGGCCAACGTCCTGACTTTC; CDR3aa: CSASQGPSGANVLTF
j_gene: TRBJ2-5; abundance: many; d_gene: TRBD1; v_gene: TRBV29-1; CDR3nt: TGCAGCGTTGGCAGGGGGCAATTTGAAGAGACCCAGTACTTC; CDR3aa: CSVGRGQFEETQYF
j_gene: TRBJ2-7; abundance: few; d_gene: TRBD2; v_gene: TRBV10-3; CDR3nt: TGTGCCATCACCGGGACTAGCGGTGTCCACGAGCAGTACTTC; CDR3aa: CAITGTSGVHEQYF
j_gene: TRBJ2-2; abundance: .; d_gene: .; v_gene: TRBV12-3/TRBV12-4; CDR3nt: TGTGCCAGCAGTTCTCAGGTTACGGACACCGGGGAGCTGTTTTTT; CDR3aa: CASSSQVTDTGELFF
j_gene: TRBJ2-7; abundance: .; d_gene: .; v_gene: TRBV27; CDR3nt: TGTGCCAACAGTTCTAGCGCGCTAACTTTCGAGCAGTACTTC; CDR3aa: CANSSSALTFEQYF
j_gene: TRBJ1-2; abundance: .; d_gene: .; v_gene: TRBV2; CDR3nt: TGTGCCAGCAGTGAGAACAGTCCTTATGGCTACACCTTC; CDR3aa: CASSENSPYGYTF